A selection of T cell receptor beta chains follows, all from one sample in a study of T cell changes during pregnancy in multiple sclerosis. Generated by immunoSEQ multiplex PCR, the TCRdb table keeps only in-frame clones and is missing some. This sample carries tens of thousands of clones, almost 95% of them seen once, and the ten largest clones take about 2%. Sequenced material: peripheral blood, taken after pregnancy. All receptors derive from a female donor with multiple sclerosis, enrolled in a pregnancy study. Both conserved end residues are part of each CDR3. Each record gives: D gene, J gene, V gene, clone size, CDR3 DNA, CDR3 protein. A D gene is named only where the DNA matches it firmly. Only part of the rows carry a size: once, few, many, or a class if the clone is expanded.

d_gene: TRBD1; j_gene: TRBJ1-2; v_gene: TRBV6-1; abundance: NA; CDR3nt: TGTGCCAGCAGTGAAGGGGACAGGGGTCGGGATGGCTACACCTTC; CDR3aa: CASSEGDRGRDGYTF
d_gene: NA; j_gene: TRBJ1-1; v_gene: TRBV29-1; abundance: NA; CDR3nt: TGCAGCGTCGCGAGATTGAACACTGAAGCTTTCTTT; CDR3aa: CSVARLNTEAFF
d_gene: TRBD1; j_gene: TRBJ2-1; v_gene: TRBV14; abundance: NA; CDR3nt: TGTGCCAGCAGCCAATATTCAGGGGGCGCCTACAATGAGCAGTTCTTC; CDR3aa: CASSQYSGGAYNEQFF
d_gene: TRBD2; j_gene: TRBJ2-3; v_gene: TRBV5-1; abundance: NA; CDR3nt: TGCGCCAGCAGCTTGGGCGGGGGGGCCTGGGGTACGCAGTATTTT; CDR3aa: CASSLGGGAWGTQYF
d_gene: TRBD1; j_gene: TRBJ1-2; v_gene: TRBV6-6; abundance: NA; CDR3nt: TGTGCCAGCAGACCTGGACAGGAAAGATTTTACGGCTACACCTTC; CDR3aa: CASRPGQERFYGYTF
d_gene: NA; j_gene: TRBJ2-3; v_gene: TRBV7-9; abundance: NA; CDR3nt: TGTGCCAGCAGCACCATCGGGGGGGACAGGGGCACAGATACGCAGTATTTT; CDR3aa: CASSTIGGDRGTDTQYF
d_gene: NA; j_gene: TRBJ1-1; v_gene: TRBV10-3; abundance: NA; CDR3nt: TGTGCCATCAGTGGAACCGGGACATCGAACACTGAAGCTTTCTTT; CDR3aa: CAISGTGTSNTEAFF
d_gene: TRBD1; j_gene: TRBJ1-4; v_gene: TRBV7-9; abundance: NA; CDR3nt: TGTGCCAGCAGCCCAGGGACAGGGGGGGTAAATGAAAAACTGTTTTTT; CDR3aa: CASSPGTGGVNEKLFF
d_gene: NA; j_gene: TRBJ2-7; v_gene: TRBV30; abundance: NA; CDR3nt: TGTGCCTGGACCCGGGACATTTCCTACGAGCAGTACTTC; CDR3aa: CAWTRDISYEQYF
d_gene: NA; j_gene: TRBJ1-2; v_gene: TRBV5-1; abundance: NA; CDR3nt: TGCGCCAGCAGCTTGGAAGGAGAGACTTACCATGGCTACACCTTC; CDR3aa: CASSLEGETYHGYTF
d_gene: NA; j_gene: TRBJ1-2; v_gene: TRBV27; abundance: NA; CDR3nt: TGTGCCAGCAGTTCATCGTCAACAACCTATGGCTACACCTTC; CDR3aa: CASSSSSTTYGYTF
d_gene: TRBD2; j_gene: TRBJ2-2; v_gene: TRBV27; abundance: NA; CDR3nt: TGTGCCAGCACCTCTCCCCCCACTAGCGGGGTGAACACCGGGGAGCTGTTTTTT; CDR3aa: CASTSPPTSGVNTGELFF
d_gene: NA; j_gene: TRBJ1-1; v_gene: TRBV4-3; abundance: NA; CDR3nt: TGCGCCAGCAGCCAAGAGTTAGGAAGCGGTGCTGAAGCTTTCTTT; CDR3aa: CASSQELGSGAEAFF
d_gene: NA; j_gene: TRBJ1-1; v_gene: TRBV5-1; abundance: few; CDR3nt: TGCGCCAGCAGCTTGGAAGGGAGCAACACTGAAGCTTTCTTT; CDR3aa: CASSLEGSNTEAFF
d_gene: NA; j_gene: TRBJ2-7; v_gene: TRBV4-3; abundance: once; CDR3nt: TGCGCCAGCAGCCAAGACACAGGGTCAAGATCTTACGAGCAGTACTTC; CDR3aa: CASSQDTGSRSYEQYF
d_gene: NA; j_gene: TRBJ2-3; v_gene: TRBV5-1; abundance: NA; CDR3nt: TGCGCCTCCATCAGGGGTTTATCTAGCACAGATACGCAGTATTTT; CDR3aa: CASIRGLSSTDTQYF
d_gene: NA; j_gene: TRBJ2-2; v_gene: TRBV19; abundance: NA; CDR3nt: TGTGCCAGTAGTATTCTACAGGGCCAGATCGGGGAGCTGTTTTTT; CDR3aa: CASSILQGQIGELFF
d_gene: TRBD1; j_gene: TRBJ1-1; v_gene: TRBV11-2; abundance: NA; CDR3nt: TGTGCCAGCAGCTTGAGGGACAGGGGGAGATCTGAAGCTTTCTTT; CDR3aa: CASSLRDRGRSEAFF
d_gene: TRBD2; j_gene: TRBJ2-3; v_gene: TRBV5-1; abundance: NA; CDR3nt: TGCGCCAGCAGCTGGACTAGTGGTGGCGATACGCAGTATTTT; CDR3aa: CASSWTSGGDTQYF
d_gene: NA; j_gene: TRBJ2-7; v_gene: TRBV7-2; abundance: NA; CDR3nt: TGTGCCAGCAGCTCCGCGGGTTCTGTCTACGAGCAGTACTTC; CDR3aa: CASSSAGSVYEQYF
d_gene: NA; j_gene: TRBJ2-7; v_gene: TRBV12-5; abundance: NA; CDR3nt: TGTGCTAGTGCCAAGGGGGGGGAACCCAATTACGAGCAGTACTTC; CDR3aa: CASAKGGEPNYEQYF
d_gene: TRBD1; j_gene: TRBJ2-2; v_gene: TRBV9; abundance: NA; CDR3nt: TGTGCCAGCAGCGCAGGACAGGGCACCGGGGAGCTGTTTTTT; CDR3aa: CASSAGQGTGELFF
d_gene: TRBD2; j_gene: TRBJ2-1; v_gene: TRBV4-1; abundance: NA; CDR3nt: TGCGCCAGCAGCCAATGGGGACTAGCGGGGGGGCCCGATGAGCAGTTCTTC; CDR3aa: CASSQWGLAGGPDEQFF
d_gene: NA; j_gene: TRBJ1-2; v_gene: TRBV18; abundance: NA; CDR3nt: TGTGCCAGCTCACCAGAGGGAGGGCATGGCTACACCTTC; CDR3aa: CASSPEGGHGYTF
d_gene: NA; j_gene: TRBJ2-7; v_gene: TRBV7-9; abundance: once; CDR3nt: TGTGCCAGCAGCTCGGTGGGGCCAGCCTACGAGCAGTACTTC; CDR3aa: CASSSVGPAYEQYF
d_gene: NA; j_gene: TRBJ1-1; v_gene: TRBV5-3; abundance: NA; CDR3nt: TGTGCCAGAAGCTTGGGCAGGGGAGCAAACACTGAAGCTTTCTTT; CDR3aa: CARSLGRGANTEAFF
d_gene: NA; j_gene: TRBJ1-2; v_gene: TRBV6-5; abundance: NA; CDR3nt: TGTGCCAGCAGTCGGAGGAGCTATGGCTACACCTTC; CDR3aa: CASSRRSYGYTF
d_gene: NA; j_gene: TRBJ2-7; v_gene: TRBV19; abundance: NA; CDR3nt: TGTGCCAGTAGTATAGGACGGGCCTACGAGCAGTACTTC; CDR3aa: CASSIGRAYEQYF
d_gene: TRBD1; j_gene: TRBJ1-4; v_gene: TRBV19; abundance: NA; CDR3nt: TGTGCCAGTACTGGGACAGGGGGGGTCGAAAAACTGTTTTTT; CDR3aa: CASTGTGGVEKLFF
d_gene: TRBD2; j_gene: TRBJ2-3; v_gene: TRBV7-8; abundance: NA; CDR3nt: TGTGCCAGCAGCCCTAGACTAGCGGGGGGCCCGGCAGACACGCAGTATTTT; CDR3aa: CASSPRLAGGPADTQYF
d_gene: NA; j_gene: TRBJ1-1; v_gene: TRBV4-2; abundance: once; CDR3nt: TGTGCCAGCAGCCTCCTAACTGACGGGCCCTTCTCCCGGGGGAGCACTGAAGCTTTCTTT; CDR3aa: CASSLLTDGPFSRGSTEAFF
d_gene: NA; j_gene: TRBJ2-7; v_gene: TRBV28; abundance: once; CDR3nt: TGTGCCAGCAGAGCCTATGTAAAAAACTCCTACGAGCAGTACTTC; CDR3aa: CASRAYVKNSYEQYF
d_gene: TRBD1; j_gene: TRBJ2-5; v_gene: TRBV11-3; abundance: once; CDR3nt: TGTGCCAGCAGCAGACAGGGGGCGCTGCGAGAGACCCAGTACTTC; CDR3aa: CASSRQGALRETQYF
d_gene: TRBD2; j_gene: TRBJ2-3; v_gene: TRBV5-6; abundance: NA; CDR3nt: TGTGCCAGCAGCAGAGGACTAGCGGGGGTCGGGGATACGCAGTATTTT; CDR3aa: CASSRGLAGVGDTQYF
d_gene: TRBD1; j_gene: TRBJ2-3; v_gene: TRBV6-6; abundance: few; CDR3nt: TGTGCCACCTCCCCGACAGGGGGCGATACGCAGTATTTT; CDR3aa: CATSPTGGDTQYF
d_gene: TRBD2; j_gene: TRBJ2-1; v_gene: TRBV4-3; abundance: once; CDR3nt: TGCGCCAGCAGCCAAGAAAGCGGTAGCGGGGGGAATGAGCAGTTCTTC; CDR3aa: CASSQESGSGGNEQFF